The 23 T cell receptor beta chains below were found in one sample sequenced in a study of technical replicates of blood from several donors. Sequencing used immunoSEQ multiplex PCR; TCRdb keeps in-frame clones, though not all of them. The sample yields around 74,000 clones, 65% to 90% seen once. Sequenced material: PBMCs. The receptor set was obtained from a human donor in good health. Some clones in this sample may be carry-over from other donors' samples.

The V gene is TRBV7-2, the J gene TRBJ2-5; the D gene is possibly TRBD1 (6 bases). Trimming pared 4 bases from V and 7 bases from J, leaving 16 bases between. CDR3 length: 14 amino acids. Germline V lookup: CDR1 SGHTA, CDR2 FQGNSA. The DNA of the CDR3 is TGTGCCAGCAGCTCGAAAACAGGGATAGCGACCCAGTACTTC. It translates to CASSSKTGIATQYF.

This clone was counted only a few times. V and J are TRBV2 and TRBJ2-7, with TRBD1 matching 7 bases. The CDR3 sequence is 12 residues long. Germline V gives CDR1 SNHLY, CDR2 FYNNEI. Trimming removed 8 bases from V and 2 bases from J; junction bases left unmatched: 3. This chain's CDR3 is CASGQGAYEQYF. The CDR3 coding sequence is TGTGCCAGCGGGCAGGGGGCCTACGAGCAGTACTTC.

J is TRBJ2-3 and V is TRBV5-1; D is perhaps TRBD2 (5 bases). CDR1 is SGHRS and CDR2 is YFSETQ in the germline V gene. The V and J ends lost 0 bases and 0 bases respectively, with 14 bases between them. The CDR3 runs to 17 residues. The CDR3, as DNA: TGCGCCAGCAGCTTGGGGGTAGGACTCGGCAGCACAGATACGCAGTATTTT. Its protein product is CASSLGVGLGSTDTQYF.

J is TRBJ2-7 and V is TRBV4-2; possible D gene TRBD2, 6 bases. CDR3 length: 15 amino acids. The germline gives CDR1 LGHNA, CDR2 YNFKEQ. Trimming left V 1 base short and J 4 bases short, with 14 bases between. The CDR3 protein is CASSQVLAQSYEQYF. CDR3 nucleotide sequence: TGTGCCAGCAGCCAAGTACTAGCACAGTCGTACGAGCAGTACTTC.

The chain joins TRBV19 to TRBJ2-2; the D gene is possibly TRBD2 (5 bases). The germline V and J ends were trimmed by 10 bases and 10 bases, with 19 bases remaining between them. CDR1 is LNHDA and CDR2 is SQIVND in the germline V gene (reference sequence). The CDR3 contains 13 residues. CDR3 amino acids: CANPPRAAAELFF. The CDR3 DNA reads TGTGCCAACCCTCCGAGGGCCGCGGCGGAGCTGTTTTTT.

CDR3 in amino acids: CASSSGLAGVHGELFF. CDR3 nucleotide sequence: TGTGCCAGTAGTTCCGGACTAGCGGGAGTCCACGGGGAGCTGTTTTTT. J is TRBJ2-2 and V is TRBV19; TRBD2 matches 13 bases. Germline CDR1 LNHDA, CDR2 SQIVND (reference sequence). This CDR3 comprises 16 residues. The J segment lost 7 bases and the V segment lost 5 bases, leaving 7 bases of the junction unmatched.

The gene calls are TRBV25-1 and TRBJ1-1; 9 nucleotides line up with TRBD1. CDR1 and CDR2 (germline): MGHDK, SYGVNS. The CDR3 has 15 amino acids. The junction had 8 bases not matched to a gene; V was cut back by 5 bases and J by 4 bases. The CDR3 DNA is TGTGCCAGCAGTCAGGGGACAGGGATTTCCACTGAAGCTTTCTTT. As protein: CASSQGTGISTEAFF.

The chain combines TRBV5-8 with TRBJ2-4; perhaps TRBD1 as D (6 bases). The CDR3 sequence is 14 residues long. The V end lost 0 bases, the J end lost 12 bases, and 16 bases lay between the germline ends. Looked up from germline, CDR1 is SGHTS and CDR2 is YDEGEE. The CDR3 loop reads CASSLGQGINNQYF. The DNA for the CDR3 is TGTGCCAGCAGCTTGGGTCAGGGGATCAATAATCAGTACTTC.

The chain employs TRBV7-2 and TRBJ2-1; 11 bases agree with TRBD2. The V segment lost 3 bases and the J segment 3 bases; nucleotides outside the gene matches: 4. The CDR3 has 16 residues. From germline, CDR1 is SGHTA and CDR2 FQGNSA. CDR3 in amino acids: CASSLAGLAGYNEQFF. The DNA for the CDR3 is TGTGCCAGCAGCTTGGCAGGACTAGCGGGCTACAATGAGCAGTTCTTC.

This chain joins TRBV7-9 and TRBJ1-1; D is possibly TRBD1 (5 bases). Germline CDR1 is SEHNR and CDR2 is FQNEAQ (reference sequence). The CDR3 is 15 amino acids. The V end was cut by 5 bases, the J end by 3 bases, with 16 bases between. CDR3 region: CASSLAGTPYTEAFF. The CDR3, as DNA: TGTGCCAGCAGCCTCGCCGGGACTCCGTACACTGAAGCTTTCTTT.

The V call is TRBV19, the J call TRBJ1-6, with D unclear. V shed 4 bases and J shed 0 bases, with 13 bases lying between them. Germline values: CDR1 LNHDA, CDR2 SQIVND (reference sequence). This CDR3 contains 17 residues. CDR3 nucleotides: TGTGCCAGTAGTAGCACACTAAAGAGCTCCTATAATTCACCCCTCCACTTT. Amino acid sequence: CASSSTLKSSYNSPLHF.

The CDR3 region is CASSEGQGRDEQFF. CDR3 DNA: TGTGCCAGCAGTGAAGGTCAGGGGCGCGATGAGCAGTTCTTC. This chain uses TRBV25-1 with TRBJ2-1, with D perhaps matching TRBD1 (6 bases). This CDR3 has 14 residues. Between the trimmed V and J ends, which lost 2 bases and 8 bases, there was a span of 13 bases. The germline V gene encodes CDR1 MGHDK and CDR2 SYGVNS.

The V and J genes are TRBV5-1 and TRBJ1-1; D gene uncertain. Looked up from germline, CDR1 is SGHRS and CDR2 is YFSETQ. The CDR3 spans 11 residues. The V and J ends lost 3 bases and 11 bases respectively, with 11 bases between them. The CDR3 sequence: CASSSERRAFF. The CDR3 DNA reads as TGCGCCAGCAGCTCAGAACGGCGGGCTTTCTTT.

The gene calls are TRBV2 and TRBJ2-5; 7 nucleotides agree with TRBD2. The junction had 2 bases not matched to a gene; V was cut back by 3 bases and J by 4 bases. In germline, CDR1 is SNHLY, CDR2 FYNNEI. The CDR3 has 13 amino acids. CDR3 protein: CASSDGGGETQYF. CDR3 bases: TGTGCCAGCAGTGATGGGGGGGGAGAGACCCAGTACTTC.

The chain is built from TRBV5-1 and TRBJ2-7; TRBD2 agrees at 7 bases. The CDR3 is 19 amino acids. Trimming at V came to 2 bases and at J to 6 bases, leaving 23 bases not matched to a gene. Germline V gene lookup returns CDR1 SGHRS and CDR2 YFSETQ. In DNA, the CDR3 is TGCGCCAGCAGCTTTGGACTATCTTTCGAGGGGAGGGGTTGGGGCGAGCAGTACTTC. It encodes CASSFGLSFEGRGWGEQYF.

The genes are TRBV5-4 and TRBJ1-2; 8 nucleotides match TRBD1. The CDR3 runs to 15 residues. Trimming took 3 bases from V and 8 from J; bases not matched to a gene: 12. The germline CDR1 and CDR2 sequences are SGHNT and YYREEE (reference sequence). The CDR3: CASSYTGGAIGGYTF. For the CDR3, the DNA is TGTGCCAGCAGCTACACAGGGGGGGCTATTGGGGGCTACACCTTC.

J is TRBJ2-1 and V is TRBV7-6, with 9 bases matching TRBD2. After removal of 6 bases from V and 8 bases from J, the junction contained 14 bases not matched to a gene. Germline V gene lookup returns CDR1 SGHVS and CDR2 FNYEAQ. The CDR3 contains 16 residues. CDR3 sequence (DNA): TGTGCCAGCAGGGCACGTAGCGGGAGAAATATACATGAGCAGTTCTTC. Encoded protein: CASRARSGRNIHEQFF.

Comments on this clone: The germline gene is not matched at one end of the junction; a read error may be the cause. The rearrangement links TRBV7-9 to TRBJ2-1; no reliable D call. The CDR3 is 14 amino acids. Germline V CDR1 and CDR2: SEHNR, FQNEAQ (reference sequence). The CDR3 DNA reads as TGTGCCAGCAGCTTAGATTCGTCCCTACGCCGCTCGATCTTC. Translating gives CASSLDSSLRRSIF.

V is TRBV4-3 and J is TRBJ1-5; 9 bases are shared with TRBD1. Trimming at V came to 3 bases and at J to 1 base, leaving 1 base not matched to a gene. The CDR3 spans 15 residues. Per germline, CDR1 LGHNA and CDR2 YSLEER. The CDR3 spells CASSHDRGSNQPQHF. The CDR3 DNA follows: TGCGCCAGCAGCCATGACAGGGGGAGCAATCAGCCCCAGCATTTT.

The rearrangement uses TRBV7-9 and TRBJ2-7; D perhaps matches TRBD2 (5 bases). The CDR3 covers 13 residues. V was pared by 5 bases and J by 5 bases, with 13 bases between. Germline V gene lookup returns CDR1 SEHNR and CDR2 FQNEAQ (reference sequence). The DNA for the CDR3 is TGTGCCAGCAGCCCATCCGGGAATCACGAGCAGTACTTC. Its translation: CASSPSGNHEQYF.

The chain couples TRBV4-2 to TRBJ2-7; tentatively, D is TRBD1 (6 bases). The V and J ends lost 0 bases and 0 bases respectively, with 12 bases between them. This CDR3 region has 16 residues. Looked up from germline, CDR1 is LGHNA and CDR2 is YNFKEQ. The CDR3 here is CASSQDFPGVSYEQYF. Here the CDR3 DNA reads TGTGCCAGCAGCCAAGATTTCCCAGGGGTCTCCTACGAGCAGTACTTC.

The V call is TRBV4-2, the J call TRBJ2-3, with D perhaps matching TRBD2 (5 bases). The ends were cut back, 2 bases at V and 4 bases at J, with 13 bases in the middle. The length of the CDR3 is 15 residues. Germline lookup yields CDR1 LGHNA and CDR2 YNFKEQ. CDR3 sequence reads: CASSQPDRRSDTQYF. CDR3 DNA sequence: TGTGCCAGCAGCCAACCCGATAGGAGGTCAGATACGCAGTATTTT.

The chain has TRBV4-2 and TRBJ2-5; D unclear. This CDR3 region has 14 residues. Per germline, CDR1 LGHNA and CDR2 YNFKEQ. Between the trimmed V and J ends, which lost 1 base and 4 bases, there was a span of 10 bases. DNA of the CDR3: TGTGCCAGCAGCCAAGTTTTGCAGGCAGAGACCCAGTACTTC. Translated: CASSQVLQAETQYF.